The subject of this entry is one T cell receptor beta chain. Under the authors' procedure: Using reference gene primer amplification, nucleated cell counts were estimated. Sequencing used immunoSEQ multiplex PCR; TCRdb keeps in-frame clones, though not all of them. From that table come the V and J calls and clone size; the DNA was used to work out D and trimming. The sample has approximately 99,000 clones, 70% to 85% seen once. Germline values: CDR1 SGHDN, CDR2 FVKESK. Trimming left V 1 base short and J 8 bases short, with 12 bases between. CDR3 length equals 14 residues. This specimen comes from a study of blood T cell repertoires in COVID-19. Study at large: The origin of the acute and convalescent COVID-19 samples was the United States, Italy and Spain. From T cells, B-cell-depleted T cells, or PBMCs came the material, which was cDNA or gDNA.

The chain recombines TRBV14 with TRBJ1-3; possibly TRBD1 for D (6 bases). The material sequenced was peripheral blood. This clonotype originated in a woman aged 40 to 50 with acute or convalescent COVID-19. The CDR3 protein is CASSQGGQRDTIYF. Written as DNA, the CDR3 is TGTGCCAGCAGCCAAGGTGGACAGCGAGACACCATATATTTT.